The rows below give T cell receptor beta chains drawn from one sample of a study. Via MiXCR, TCRdb re-called the RT-PCR reads, giving one row per CDR3 protein. The sample lists about 700,000 distinct CDR3 sequences, approximately 15% occurring once. The material sequenced was memory CD4+ T cells from blood. All receptors derive from a female donor in good health, serving as a healthy control. Each CDR3 is given with its conserved first and last residue. A D gene is named only where the DNA matches it firmly. Expanded clones are given a class, and other clones once, few, many or no size at all.

CDR3 DNA,CDR3 protein,D gene,V gene,clone size,J gene
TGTGCCAGCAGTGAAGGATCGTGGGACAGCATCTATGGCTACACCTTC,CASSEGSWDSIYGYTF,TRBD1,TRBV6-1,.,TRBJ1-2
TGTGCCAGCAGCCCCGGTTCGATCCGAGTGGGGGAGACCCAGTACTTC,CASSPGSIRVGETQYF,.,TRBV9,few,TRBJ2-5
TGTGCCAGCAGCTTAGAGTCAAGGAACTATGGCTACACCTTC,CASSLESRNYGYTF,.,TRBV11-1,.,TRBJ1-2
TGTGCCAGCAGTGAAAACATAAACACTGAAGCTTTCTTT,CASSENINTEAFF,.,TRBV2,.,TRBJ1-1
TGTGCCAGCAGCCTAGGACAGGGGGCTTTAGTGAGCTACGAGCAGTACTTC,CASSLGQGALVSYEQYF,TRBD1,TRBV9,few,TRBJ2-7
TGTGCCAGCATGTTCCGCGGCGGCACAGATACGCAGTATTTT,CASMFRGGTDTQYF,.,TRBV12-3/TRBV12-4,many,TRBJ2-3
TGTGCCAGCAGCAGCTGGACAGGACAAACTAATGAAAAACTGTTTTTT,CASSSWTGQTNEKLFF,TRBD1,TRBV9,few,TRBJ1-4
TGTGCCAGCAGACCGGGAGGATCTCCCTACGAGCAGTACTTC,CASRPGGSPYEQYF,TRBD2,TRBV6-2/TRBV6-3,few,TRBJ2-7
TGCAGTGCCGGGCCGGGCCTACTAACGAATTCACCCCTCCACTTT,CSAGPGLLTNSPLHF,.,TRBV20-1,many,TRBJ1-6
TGCGCCAGCAGCTTGGGGCTAGCGGGAGGGACTATCCGTGAGCAGTTCTTC,CASSLGLAGGTIREQFF,TRBD2,TRBV5-1,.,TRBJ2-1
TGCGCCAGCAGCCAGAACCAGGGACTAACTCGAAACAATGAGCAGTTCTTC,CASSQNQGLTRNNEQFF,TRBD2,TRBV4-1,.,TRBJ2-1
TGTGCCAGCTCATCCCAGTCAGGGGGTGCTGGCTACACCTTC,CASSSQSGGAGYTF,TRBD1,TRBV18,few,TRBJ1-2
TGTGCCAGCAGCGTAGCGGGGACCGTTAACACCGGGGAGCTGTTTTTT,CASSVAGTVNTGELFF,.,TRBV9,few,TRBJ2-2
TGCAGTGCTAGAGATAATACAGCGGTGAGAATTAATGAAAAACTGTTTTTT,CSARDNTAVRINEKLFF,.,TRBV20-1,few,TRBJ1-4
TGCGCCAGCTCTCTTCCCGGAGGCGAGATCTACGAGCAGTACTTC,CASSLPGGEIYEQYF,.,TRBV5-1,few,TRBJ2-7
TGTGCCAGCAGTTCCGTGGGGGGGCAGCAGTTCTTC,CASSSVGGQQFF,.,TRBV6-2/TRBV6-3,.,TRBJ2-1
TGCGCCAGCAGCTTGGAACCCGCCCCCAGCGGTGAAGCTTTCTTT,CASSLEPAPSGEAFF,.,TRBV5-1,many,TRBJ1-1
TGTGCCAGCAGCTTGGGGGGACAGTACCTCTATGGCTACACCTTC,CASSLGGQYLYGYTF,TRBD1,TRBV5-4,.,TRBJ1-2
TGTGCCAGCAATGAATTCACAGGGACAGCCACTGAAGCTTTCTTT,CASNEFTGTATEAFF,TRBD1,TRBV25-1,.,TRBJ1-1
TGTGCCAGCAGCTTTTTTAGCGGAGGGGACAATGAGCAGTTCTTC,CASSFFSGGDNEQFF,.,TRBV7-2,few,TRBJ2-1
TGCGCCAGCAGCCGTGGGACAGGGAACGGCTACACCTTC,CASSRGTGNGYTF,TRBD1,TRBV5-1,.,TRBJ1-2
TGTGCCAGCAGCTTAGCCCCACCCGGGGAGCTGTTTTTT,CASSLAPPGELFF,.,TRBV7-2,.,TRBJ2-2
TGTGCCAGCAGCTTATTTGCGCAGACAGACTACGAGCAGTACTTC,CASSLFAQTDYEQYF,.,TRBV7-3,many,TRBJ2-7
TGCGCCAGCAGCCAGCCTTCGGGACTAGCGGTTTTATACAATGAGCAGTTCTTC,CASSQPSGLAVLYNEQFF,TRBD2,TRBV4-1,.,TRBJ2-1
TGTGCCAGCAGCCAAATAGCGGGAGGCTACAATGAGCAGTTCTTC,CASSQIAGGYNEQFF,TRBD2,TRBV5-5,many,TRBJ2-1